This T cell receptor (beta chain) was recovered during a study of CD8+ T cells in alopecia areata. Study context: The duration of tofacitinib was 6 to 18 months, with 6 months off drug afterward.

In regard to this clone: Antigen unknown.

The study, taken as a whole, reports: Mice showed TCR sharing more clearly than patients did, possibly owing to HLA.

After isolation, RNA underwent reverse transcription to generate cDNA as the sequencing template. The table came from immunoSEQ multiplex PCR; TCRdb's copy has only in-frame clones and leaves some out. Of more than 200,000 clones listed, approximately 61% are singletons. Individuals with alopecia areata gave both lesional scalp punch biopsies and peripheral blood for collection. Specimen: CD4+ T cells sorted from blood, collected at week 0. This TCR was recovered from a human donor with alopecia areata.

CDR3 sequence reads: CAWSIGQTQPQHF. For the CDR3, the DNA is TGTGCCTGGAGTATTGGACAGACTCAGCCCCAGCATTTT. The rearrangement uses TRBV30 and TRBJ1-5, with D possibly TRBD1 on 6 matching bases. There are 13 residues in the CDR3. The V gene lost 2 bases and the J gene lost 6 bases, with 11 bases spanning the gap. Germline V gene sequence: CDR1 GTSNPN, CDR2 SVGIG (reference sequence).